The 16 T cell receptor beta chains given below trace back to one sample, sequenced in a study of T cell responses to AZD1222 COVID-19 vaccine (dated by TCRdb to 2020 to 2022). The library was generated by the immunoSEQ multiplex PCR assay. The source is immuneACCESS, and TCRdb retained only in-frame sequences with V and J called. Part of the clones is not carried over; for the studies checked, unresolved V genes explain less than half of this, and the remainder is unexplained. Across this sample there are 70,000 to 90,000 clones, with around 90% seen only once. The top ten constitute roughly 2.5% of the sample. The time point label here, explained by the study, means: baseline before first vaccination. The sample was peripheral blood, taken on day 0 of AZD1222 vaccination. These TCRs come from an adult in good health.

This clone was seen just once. CDR3 amino acids: CASSVIRDTEAFF. CDR3 coding DNA: TGTGCCAGCAGCGTAATCAGGGACACTGAAGCTTTCTTT. The chain links TRBV5-4 to TRBJ1-1; TRBD1 is a possible D gene (5 bases). Trimming removed 4 bases at V and 3 bases at J, with 10 bases between. The CDR3 consists of 13 residues. Germline assignment: CDR1 SGHNT and CDR2 YYREEE (reference sequence).

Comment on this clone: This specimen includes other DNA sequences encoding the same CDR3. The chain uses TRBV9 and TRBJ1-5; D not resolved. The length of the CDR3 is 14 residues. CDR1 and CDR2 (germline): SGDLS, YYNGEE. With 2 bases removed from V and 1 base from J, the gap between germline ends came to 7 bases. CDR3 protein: CASSVSGSNQPQHF. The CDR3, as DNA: TGTGCCAGCAGCGTCTCCGGGAGCAATCAGCCCCAGCATTTT. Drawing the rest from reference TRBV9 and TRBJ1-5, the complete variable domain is DSGVTQTPKHLITATGQRVTLRCSPRSGDLSVYWYQQSLDQGLQFLIQYYNGEERAKGNILERFSAQQFPDLHSELNLSSLELGDSALYFCASSVSGSNQPQHFGDGTRLSIL.

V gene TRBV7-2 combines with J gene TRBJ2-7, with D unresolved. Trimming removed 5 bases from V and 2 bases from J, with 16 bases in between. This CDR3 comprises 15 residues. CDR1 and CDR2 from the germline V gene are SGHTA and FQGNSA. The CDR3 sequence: CASSPTRQATYEQYF. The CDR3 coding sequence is TGTGCCAGCAGCCCCACCCGGCAGGCGACCTACGAGCAGTACTTC. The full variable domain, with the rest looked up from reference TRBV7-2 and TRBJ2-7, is GAGVSQSPSNKVTEKGKDVELRCDPISGHTALYWYRQSLGQGLEFLIYFQGNSAPDKSGLPSDRFSAERTGGSVSTLTIQRTQQEDSAVYLCASSPTRQATYEQYFGPGTRLTVT.

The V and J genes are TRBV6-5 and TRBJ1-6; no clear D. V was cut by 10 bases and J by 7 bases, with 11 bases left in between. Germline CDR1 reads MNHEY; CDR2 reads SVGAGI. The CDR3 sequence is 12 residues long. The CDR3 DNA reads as TGTGCCACCACGGACGGGAATTCACCCCTCCACTTT. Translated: CATTDGNSPLHF.

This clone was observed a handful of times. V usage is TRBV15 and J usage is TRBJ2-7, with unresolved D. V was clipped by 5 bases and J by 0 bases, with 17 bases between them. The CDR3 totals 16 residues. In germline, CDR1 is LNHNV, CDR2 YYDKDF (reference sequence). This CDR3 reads CATSRAPLPSSYEQYF. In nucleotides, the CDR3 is TGTGCCACCAGCCGGGCTCCCCTCCCTAGCTCCTACGAGCAGTACTTC.

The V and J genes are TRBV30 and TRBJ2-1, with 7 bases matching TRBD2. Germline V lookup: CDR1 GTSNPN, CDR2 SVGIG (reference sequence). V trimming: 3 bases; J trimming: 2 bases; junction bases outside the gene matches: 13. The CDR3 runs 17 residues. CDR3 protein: CAWSAPTGGPPYNEQFF. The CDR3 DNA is TGTGCCTGGAGCGCGCCAACGGGGGGTCCCCCCTACAATGAGCAGTTCTTC.

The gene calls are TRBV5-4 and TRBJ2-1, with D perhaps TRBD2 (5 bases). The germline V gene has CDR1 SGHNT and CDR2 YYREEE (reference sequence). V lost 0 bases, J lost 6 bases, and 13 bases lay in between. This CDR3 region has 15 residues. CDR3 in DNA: TGTGCCAGCAGCTTGGGGACTCTAATGTTCAATGAGCAGTTCTTC. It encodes CASSLGTLMFNEQFF. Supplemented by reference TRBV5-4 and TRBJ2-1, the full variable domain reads ETGVTQSPTHLIKTRGQQVTLRCSSQSGHNTVSWYQQALGQGPQFIFQYYREEENGRGNFPPRFSGLQFPNYSSELNVNALELDDSALYLCASSLGTLMFNEQFFGPGTRLTVL.

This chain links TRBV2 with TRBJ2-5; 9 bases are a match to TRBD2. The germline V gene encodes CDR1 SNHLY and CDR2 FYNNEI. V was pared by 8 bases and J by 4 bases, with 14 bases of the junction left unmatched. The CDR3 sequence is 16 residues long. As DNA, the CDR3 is TGTGCCAGCCGTTTGGGGGCGGGAGGGCCGACAGAGACCCAGTACTTC. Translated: CASRLGAGGPTETQYF.

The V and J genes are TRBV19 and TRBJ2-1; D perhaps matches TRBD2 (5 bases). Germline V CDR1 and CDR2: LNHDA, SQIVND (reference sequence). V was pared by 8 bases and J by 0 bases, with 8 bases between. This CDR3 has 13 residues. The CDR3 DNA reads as TGTGCCAGTGAGGGCCACTCCTACAATGAGCAGTTCTTC. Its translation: CASEGHSYNEQFF.

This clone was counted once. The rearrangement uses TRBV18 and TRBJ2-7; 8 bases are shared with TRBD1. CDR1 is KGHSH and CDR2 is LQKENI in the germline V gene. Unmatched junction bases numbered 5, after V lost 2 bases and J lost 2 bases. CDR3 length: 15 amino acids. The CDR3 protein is CASSPGAGGTYEQYF. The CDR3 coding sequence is TGTGCCAGCTCACCAGGGGCAGGGGGCACCTACGAGCAGTACTTC.

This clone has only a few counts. CDR3 in amino acids: CASSQDLEGAQPQHF. The CDR3 DNA follows: TGTGCCAGCAGCCAGGACTTAGAGGGGGCGCAGCCCCAGCATTTT. The chain joins TRBV4-2 to TRBJ1-5; 7 bases agree with TRBD1. The CDR3 sequence is 15 residues long. Germline loops: CDR1 LGHNA, CDR2 YNFKEQ. Trimming took 3 bases from V and 7 from J; bases not matched to a gene: 9.

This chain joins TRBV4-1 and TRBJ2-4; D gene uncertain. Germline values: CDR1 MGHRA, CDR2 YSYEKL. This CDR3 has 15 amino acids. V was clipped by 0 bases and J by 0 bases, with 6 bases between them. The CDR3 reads CASSQESSAKNIQYF. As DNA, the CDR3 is TGCGCCAGCAGCCAAGAGAGCTCAGCCAAAAACATTCAGTACTTC.

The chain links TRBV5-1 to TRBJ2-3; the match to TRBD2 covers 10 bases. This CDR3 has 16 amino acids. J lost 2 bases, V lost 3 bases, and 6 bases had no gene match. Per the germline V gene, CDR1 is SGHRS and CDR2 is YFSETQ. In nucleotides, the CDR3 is TGCGCCAGCAGCTCATCTAGCGGGAGCCCCACAGATACGCAGTATTTT. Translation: CASSSSSGSPTDTQYF. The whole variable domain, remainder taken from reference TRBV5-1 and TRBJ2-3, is KAGVTQTPRYLIKTRGQQVTLSCSPISGHRSVSWYQQTPGQGLQFLFEYFSETQRNKGNFPGRFSGRQFSNSRSEMNVSTLELGDSALYLCASSSSSGSPTDTQYFGPGTRLTVL.

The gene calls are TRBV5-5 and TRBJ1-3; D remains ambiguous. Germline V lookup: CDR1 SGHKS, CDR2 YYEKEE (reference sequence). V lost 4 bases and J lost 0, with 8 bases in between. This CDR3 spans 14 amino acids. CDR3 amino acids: CASSLDNSGNTIYF. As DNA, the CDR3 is TGTGCCAGCAGCCTCGACAACTCTGGAAACACCATATATTTT. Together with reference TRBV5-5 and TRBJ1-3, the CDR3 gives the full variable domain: DAGVTQSPTHLIKTRGQQVTLRCSPISGHKSVSWYQQVLGQGPQFIFQYYEKEERGRGNFPDRFSARQFPNYSSELNVNALLLGDSALYLCASSLDNSGNTIYFGEGSWLTVV.

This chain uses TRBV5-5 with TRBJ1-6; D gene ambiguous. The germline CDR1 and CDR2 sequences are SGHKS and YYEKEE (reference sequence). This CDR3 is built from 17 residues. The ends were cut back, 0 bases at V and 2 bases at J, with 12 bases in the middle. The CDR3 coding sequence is TGTGCCAGCAGCTTGGAATGGGTCGTCACCTATAATTCACCCCTCCACTTT. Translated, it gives CASSLEWVVTYNSPLHF. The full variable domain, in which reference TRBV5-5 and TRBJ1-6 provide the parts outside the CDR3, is DAGVTQSPTHLIKTRGQQVTLRCSPISGHKSVSWYQQVLGQGPQFIFQYYEKEERGRGNFPDRFSARQFPNYSSELNVNALLLGDSALYLCASSLEWVVTYNSPLHFGNGTRLTVT.

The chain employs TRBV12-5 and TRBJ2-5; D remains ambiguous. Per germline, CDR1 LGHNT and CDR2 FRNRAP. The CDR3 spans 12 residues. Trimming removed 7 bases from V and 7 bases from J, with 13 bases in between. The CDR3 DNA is TGTGCTAGTGCCAAAAAGGCTGGGACCCAGTACTTC. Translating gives CASAKKAGTQYF.